The 32 T cell receptor beta chains listed next were all sequenced from one sample in a study of blood T cells in healthy people across ages. The second PCR ran about 6 to 11 cycles with a sample-barcoded 5' primer and J-beta primers. TCRdb reanalysed the 5' RACE reads using MiXCR and keeps one entry per CDR3 protein. The sample carries about 590,000 distinct CDR3 sequences, about 30% recorded once. Sequenced sample: blood. These receptors all come from an elderly woman in good health.

Turning to this clonotype: Given a much more abundant clone one base away, this may be a read error. The V gene is TRBV20-1, the J gene TRBJ2-2; tentative D call: TRBD2 (5 bases). The V gene's germline CDR1 is DFQATT and CDR2 SNEGSKA (reference sequence). This CDR3 region has 14 residues. Here the CDR3 DNA reads TGCAGTGCTAGCCAGCAGGCCACCCCCGGGGAGCGGTTTTTT. Translating it yields CSASQQATPGERFF.

CDR3 sequence reads: CASSLRDSSFNEQFF. DNA for the CDR3: TGTGCCAGCAGTTTAAGGGACTCAAGCTTCAATGAGCAGTTCTTC. This chain uses TRBV12-3 or TRBV12-4 with TRBJ2-1; perhaps TRBD2 as D (6 bases). The CDR3 length is 15 residues. The V and J ends lost 2 bases and 6 bases respectively, with 14 bases between them.

This clonotype was seen at least ten times. This chain uses TRBV15 with TRBJ1-2; 8 bases match TRBD1. Germline CDR1 reads LNHNV; CDR2 reads YYDKDF (reference sequence). This CDR3 is built from 13 residues. The V and J ends lost 4 bases and 6 bases, in that order; junction bases with no gene match: 4. CDR3 region: CATSTGQGNGYTF. In DNA, the CDR3 is TGTGCCACCAGCACTGGACAGGGTAATGGCTACACCTTC.

This clonotype showed up many times. The J gene is TRBJ1-4, the V gene TRBV3-1; D unresolved. This CDR3 is built from 13 residues. The V gene lost 4 bases and the J gene lost 4 bases, with 7 bases spanning the gap. The germline V gene has CDR1 LGHDT and CDR2 YNNKEL (reference sequence). DNA for the CDR3: TGTGCCAGCAGCCCATCGGGTAATGAAAAACTGTTTTTT. Translation: CASSPSGNEKLFF.

This clonotype was seen only a few times. The J gene is TRBJ1-2, the V gene TRBV19; maybe TRBD1 (5 bases). Looked up from germline, CDR1 is LNHDA and CDR2 is SQIVND (reference sequence). V lost 10 bases and J lost 10, with 19 bases in between. CDR3 length equals 12 residues. CDR3 in DNA: TGTGCCACTAACCGCGGAGGGGACGTCTACACCTTC. Amino acid sequence: CATNRGGDVYTF.

This clonotype was seen repeatedly, ten times or more. The chain joins TRBV2 to TRBJ2-3, with 7 bases that match TRBD1. The CDR3 is 16 amino acids. Looked up from germline, CDR1 is SNHLY and CDR2 is FYNNEI. The junction had 13 bases not matched to a gene; V was cut back by 6 bases and J by 4 bases. In DNA form, the CDR3 reads TGTGCCAGCAGCCCAACTTTAGGGGGCGGCGCAGATACGCAGTATTTT. This gives the protein CASSPTLGGGADTQYF.

This clonotype was picked up many times. The chain combines TRBV4-2 with TRBJ2-7; 7 bases align to TRBD2. The CDR3 runs 15 residues. Germline-derived CDR1 and CDR2 are LGHNA and YNFKEQ. Trimming removed 1 base from V and 4 bases from J; junction bases left unmatched: 7. In nucleotides, the CDR3 is TGTGCCAGCAGCCAAGGCAGCGGGGACGCTTACGAGCAGTACTTC. Translating it yields CASSQGSGDAYEQYF.

In the case of this clonotype: Germline and junction disagree at one end, which may indicate a read error. This chain joins TRBV5-6 and TRBJ1-4; the D is unclear. The V gene's germline CDR1 is SGHDT and CDR2 YYEEEE. This CDR3 region has 14 residues. Here the CDR3 DNA reads TGTGCCAGCGGCTTGGGTAGGGTTGGCGAAAACCTGTTTTTT. It specifies CASGLGRVGENLFF.

This clonotype was counted many times. A read error may be the cause here, since a much bigger clone is one base away. The chain couples TRBV28 to TRBJ2-1, with TRBD1 matching over 7 bases. Near its end, the DNA agrees better with TRBJ2-7, so the J call may be wrong. CDR3 size: 16 residues. CDR1 and CDR2 from the germline V gene are MDHEN and SYDVKM. CDR3 nucleotides: TGTGCCAGCAGAGCCGACCGGGACAGACTGTACAATGAGCAGTACTTC. Amino acids: CASRADRDRLYNEQYF.

This clonotype was seen more than once but under ten times. V usage is TRBV11-2 and J usage is TRBJ1-2, with 9 bases that match TRBD1. The CDR3 totals 18 residues. The V gene's germline CDR1 is SGHAT and CDR2 FQNNGV. The V gene end was trimmed by 0 bases and the J gene end by 3 bases; junction bases not matched to a gene: 11. CDR3 sequence reads: CASSLEYASTGGDYGYTF. As DNA, the CDR3 is TGTGCCAGCAGCTTAGAGTACGCCTCGACAGGGGGGGACTATGGCTACACCTTC.

In this sample, this clonotype turned up a few times. Sequence at one end of the junction differs from germline and may be a read error. The chain recombines TRBV30 with TRBJ2-1; TRBD1 aligns across 7 bases. Germline lookup yields CDR1 GTSNPN and CDR2 SVGIG (reference sequence). CDR3 length: 15 amino acids. DNA for the CDR3: TGTGCCCGGAGTGTTGGGTTGACAGGGTCCGATGAGCAGTTCTTC. Encoded protein: CARSVGLTGSDEQFF.

A single count supports this clonotype. A much larger clonotype is one base distant, so this may be a read error. The CDR3 DNA reads TGCGCCAGCAGCCAGGTCCAGGGGGGCCAAGAGACCCAGTTCTTC. This codes for CASSQVQGGQETQFF. The V call is TRBV4-3, the J call TRBJ2-5; weak D call: TRBD1 (7 bases). The end of the DNA aligns better with TRBJ2-1, so the J call may be wrong. The germline V gene has CDR1 LGHNA and CDR2 YSLEER. This CDR3 region has 15 residues.

This clonotype was observed at least ten times. The V gene is TRBV9, the J gene TRBJ2-7; the D is unclear. V lost 0 bases, J lost 7 bases, and 14 bases lay in between. This CDR3 contains 14 residues. Per the germline V gene, CDR1 is SGDLS and CDR2 is YYNGEE. The CDR3: CASSVAPTYNEQYF. The CDR3 bases are TGTGCCAGCAGCGTAGCCCCGACTTACAATGAGCAGTACTTC.

The sample holds many counts of this clonotype. This chain connects TRBV7-2 to TRBJ2-5; D not resolved. The CDR3 extends over 13 amino acids. V was cut by 5 bases and J by 4 bases, with 11 bases left in between. The germline gives CDR1 SGHTA, CDR2 FQGNSA. Written as DNA, the CDR3 is TGTGCCAGCAGCCAAGTCCCCAGAGAGACCCAGTACTTC. Amino acid sequence: CASSQVPRETQYF. Full variable domain (rest looked up from reference TRBV7-2 and TRBJ2-5): GAGVSQSPSNKVTEKGKDVELRCDPISGHTALYWYRQSLGQGLEFLIYFQGNSAPDKSGLPSDRFSAERTGGSVSTLTIQRTQQEDSAVYLCASSQVPRETQYFGPGTRLLVL.

CDR3 in DNA: TGTGCCAGCAGCATACGGGGACCCCAAGAGGCCCAGTACTTC. Its translation: CASSIRGPQEAQYF. This chain links TRBV13 with TRBJ2-7; either TRBD1 or TRBD2 may fit D (5 bases each). CDR3 length equals 14 residues. Germline-derived CDR1 and CDR2 are PRHDT and FYEKMQ (reference sequence). The V and J ends lost 5 bases and 10 bases respectively, with 21 bases between them.

This sequence joins TRBV12-3 or TRBV12-4 and TRBJ2-2; TRBD1 agrees at 7 bases. Losses at the gene ends were 6 bases for V and 3 bases for J; bases not matched to a gene: 13. The CDR3 extends over 17 amino acids. CDR3 nucleotides: TGTGCCAGCAGCACGACAGGGTTCGCCTCGGACACCGGGGAGCTGTTTTTT. Translation: CASSTTGFASDTGELFF.

V usage is TRBV7-8 and J usage is TRBJ1-1, with 8 bases fitting TRBD1. Germline V gene lookup returns CDR1 SGHVS and CDR2 FQNEAQ. The J segment lost 0 bases and the V segment lost 1 base, leaving 4 bases of the junction unmatched. The CDR3 contains 16 residues. The CDR3 DNA is TGTGCCAGCAGCTTAGGGAGGACAGGGCTGAACACTGAAGCTTTCTTT. Translated, it gives CASSLGRTGLNTEAFF.

This clonotype has ten or more counts. V usage is TRBV20-1 and J usage is TRBJ2-7; D call uncertain. This CDR3 has 15 amino acids. Germline V gives CDR1 DFQATT, CDR2 SNEGSKA (reference sequence). The V end lost 1 base, the J end lost 0 bases, and 13 bases lay between the germline ends. DNA of the CDR3: TGCAGTGCTAGAGGTCAGGTTTTAAGCTCCTACGAGCAGTACTTC. Its translation: CSARGQVLSSYEQYF.

This clonotype was seen a few times. This chain connects TRBV20-1 to TRBJ2-3; D gene ambiguous. Between the trimmed V and J ends, which lost 6 bases and 9 bases, there was a span of 16 bases. Germline V gene data show CDR1 as DFQATT and CDR2 as SNEGSKA (reference sequence). The CDR3 is 12 residues long. The CDR3 protein is CSAVPSGLTQYF. The CDR3 DNA reads as TGCAGTGCGGTCCCTAGTGGGCTGACGCAGTATTTT.

This clonotype was counted only a few times. The chain links TRBV28 to TRBJ1-2, with D perhaps matching TRBD1 (5 bases). CDR3 length: 15 residues. V was clipped by 5 bases and J by 0 bases, with 13 bases between them. The germline gives CDR1 MDHEN, CDR2 SYDVKM. The CDR3 region has the DNA TGTGCCAGCAGTGACCCAAGGGGAGCTAACTATGGCTACACCTTC. This gives the protein CASSDPRGANYGYTF.

This clonotype was seen at least ten times. This chain's CDR3 is CASSQETTSPQETQYF. The CDR3, as DNA: TGTGCCAGCAGCCAAGAGACGACTAGCCCCCAAGAGACCCAGTACTTC. The chain joins TRBV4-2 to TRBJ2-5; 7 nucleotides line up with TRBD2. Germline lookup yields CDR1 LGHNA and CDR2 YNFKEQ. The J segment lost 1 base and the V segment lost 0 bases, leaving 5 bases of the junction unmatched. The CDR3 is made up of 16 amino acids.

The sample holds many counts of this clonotype. This rearrangement joins TRBV6-1 to TRBJ2-1; perhaps TRBD2 as D (6 bases). The CDR3 contains 15 residues. Trimming took 0 bases from V and 5 from J, leaving 11 bases between them. Per germline, CDR1 MNHNS and CDR2 SASEGT. The chain's CDR3 is CASSEAGTSNNEQFF. CDR3 in DNA: TGTGCCAGCAGTGAAGCGGGGACTTCAAACAATGAGCAGTTCTTC.

This clonotype was recorded many times. V and J are TRBV9 and TRBJ2-5; TRBD2 aligns across 7 bases. Germline CDR1 and CDR2: SGDLS and YYNGEE. After removal of 2 bases from V and 1 base from J, the junction contained 2 bases not matched to a gene. This CDR3 has 14 amino acids. CDR3 sequence (DNA): TGTGCCAGCAGCGTCGGGGGGACCCAAGAGACCCAGTACTTC. It is translated as CASSVGGTQETQYF. Together with reference TRBV9 and TRBJ2-5, the CDR3 gives the full variable domain: DSGVTQTPKHLITATGQRVTLRCSPRSGDLSVYWYQQSLDQGLQFLIQYYNGEERAKGNILERFSAQQFPDLHSELNLSSLELGDSALYFCASSVGGTQETQYFGPGTRLLVL.

The chain is built from TRBV20-1 and TRBJ2-4, with TRBD2 identical over 10 bases. The V gene end was trimmed by 0 bases and the J gene end by 0 bases; junction bases not matched to a gene: 8. This CDR3 comprises 18 residues. Germline V gene data show CDR1 as DFQATT and CDR2 as SNEGSKA (reference sequence). As DNA, the CDR3 is TGCAGTGCTAGAGAAGCGCTAGCGGGAGAACTAGCCAAAAACATTCAGTACTTC. This codes for CSAREALAGELAKNIQYF.

This clonotype has more than one count but fewer than ten. The rearrangement joins TRBV9 to TRBJ2-3; 11 nucleotides align to TRBD2. Trimming at V came to 4 bases and at J to 0 bases, leaving 10 bases not matched to a gene. Germline V gives CDR1 SGDLS, CDR2 YYNGEE. This CDR3 has 18 amino acids. CDR3 bases: TGTGCCAGCAGCAGGCCTAGCGGGGGGCGATTTAGCACAGATACGCAGTATTTT. It yields the protein CASSRPSGGRFSTDTQYF. Using reference TRBV9 and TRBJ2-3 for the parts outside the CDR3, the full variable domain is DSGVTQTPKHLITATGQRVTLRCSPRSGDLSVYWYQQSLDQGLQFLIQYYNGEERAKGNILERFSAQQFPDLHSELNLSSLELGDSALYFCASSRPSGGRFSTDTQYFGPGTRLTVL.

A remark on this clonotype: The germline gene is not matched at one end of the junction; a read error may be the cause. The chain has TRBV2 and TRBJ1-1; D unclear. The CDR3 has 13 amino acids. Germline values: CDR1 SNHLY, CDR2 FYNNEI. Here the CDR3 reads CARGSAVNAEAFF. CDR3 bases: TGTGCCAGGGGGTCGGCCGTGAACGCTGAAGCTTTCTTT.

J is TRBJ1-4 and V is TRBV9; D possibly corresponds to TRBD1 (5 bases). Trimming shortened V by 7 bases and J by 8 bases, and 12 bases separated the two germline ends. Germline-derived CDR1 and CDR2 are SGDLS and YYNGEE. The CDR3 consists of 12 residues. The CDR3 loop is CASGGSREKLFF. The CDR3 nucleotides read TGTGCCAGCGGGGGGTCGCGGGAAAAACTGTTTTTT. Full variable domain (missing parts from reference TRBV9 and TRBJ1-4): DSGVTQTPKHLITATGQRVTLRCSPRSGDLSVYWYQQSLDQGLQFLIQYYNGEERAKGNILERFSAQQFPDLHSELNLSSLELGDSALYFCASGGSREKLFFGSGTQLSVL.

With respect to this clonotype: A much larger clone is a single base away; this may be a read error. This chain links TRBV5-1 with TRBJ1-5; D is ambiguous. V was clipped by 3 bases and J by 4 bases, with 8 bases between them. The CDR3 length is 13 residues. Per the germline V gene, CDR1 is SGHRS and CDR2 is YFSETQ. CDR3 residues: CASSSASNQPQHF. The CDR3 coding sequence is TGCGCCAGCAGCTCAGCAAGTAATCAGCCCCAGCATTTT.

This clonotype was seen at least ten times. This rearrangement joins TRBV6-1 to TRBJ2-4; the D gene is possibly TRBD1 (6 bases). CDR1 and CDR2 from the germline V gene are MNHNS and SASEGT. V was cut by 6 bases and J by 13 bases, with 22 bases left in between. The CDR3 is 14 residues long. This CDR3 is CASSPTIGSGEQYF. CDR3 coding DNA: TGTGCCAGCAGCCCTACTATAGGATCAGGGGAGCAGTACTTC.

This clonotype showed up many times. This may be a read error: a much more frequent sequence differs by one nucleotide. The chain combines TRBV5-1 with TRBJ2-5, with 7 bases matching TRBD2. With 9 bases clipped from V and 11 bases from J, the junction kept 16 bases outside the gene matches. Germline CDR1 is SGHRS and CDR2 is YFSETQ. This CDR3 has 13 amino acids. CDR3 DNA: TGCGCCACCTCTACACTAGCGAACAATGAGCAGTACTTC. Amino acids: CATSTLANNEQYF. The complete variable domain, with remaining parts taken from reference TRBV5-1 and TRBJ2-5, reads KAGVTQTPRYLIKTRGQQVTLSCSPISGHRSVSWYQQTPGQGLQFLFEYFSETQRNKGNFPGRFSGRQFSNSRSEMNVSTLELGDSALYLCATSTLANNEQYFGPGTRLLVL.

In the case of this clonotype: This may stem from a read error, because a much larger clone lies one nucleotide away. The V and J genes are TRBV29-1 and TRBJ1-1; D is unresolved. Germline CDR1 is SQVTM and CDR2 is ANQGSEA. The V gene lost 5 bases and the J gene lost 7 bases, with 17 bases spanning the gap. The CDR3 has 13 amino acids. The CDR3 region is CSVLRDRLSEAFF. The CDR3, as DNA: TGCAGCGTTCTCCGGGATCGCCTTAGTGAAGCTTTCTTT.

This clonotype was found a few times. This chain joins TRBV11-2 and TRBJ2-7, with TRBD2 identical over 8 bases. V shed 1 base and J 7 bases; nucleotides not matched to a gene: 6. The germline gives CDR1 SGHAT, CDR2 FQNNGV. The CDR3 is 14 amino acids. This CDR3 reads CASSLGERGNEQYF. The CDR3 DNA reads TGTGCCAGCAGCTTAGGTGAGCGGGGGAATGAGCAGTACTTC.